A selection of T cell receptor beta chains follows, all from one sample in a study of blood T cell repertoires in COVID-19. The data were produced by immunoSEQ multiplex PCR, yet TCRdb's version contains in-frame clones alone and is incomplete. The sample holds around 130,000 clones, 70% to 80% seen once. Sequencing input: peripheral blood. Receptors were obtained from a human donor in a cohort sampled during active COVID-19. Both conserved end residues are part of each CDR3. D genes are given only for firm matches. A clone size is listed for some rows: how often the clone was seen (once, few, many), or a class if it is expanded.

clone_size j_call d_call v_call cdr3_aa cdr3_nt
few TRBJ1-1 . TRBV2 CASSGEGHTEAFF TGTGCCAGCAGTGGGGAGGGCCACACTGAAGCTTTCTTT
. TRBJ1-1 . TRBV3-1/TRBV3-2 CASSQVTGGNTEAFF TGTGCCAGCAGCCAGGTTACCGGAGGGAACACTGAAGCTTTCTTT
few TRBJ1-2 . TRBV6-5 CASRLGSGEAGYTF TGTGCCAGCAGGCTGGGATCAGGGGAAGCTGGCTACACCTTC
once TRBJ1-4 . TRBV19 CASSGQVKEKLFF TGTGCCAGTAGTGGGCAGGTGAAGGAAAAACTGTTTTTT
. TRBJ2-2 TRBD2 TRBV4-2 CASSPPSGDTGELFF TGTGCCAGCAGCCCACCTAGCGGAGACACCGGGGAGCTGTTTTTT
. TRBJ1-2 TRBD1 TRBV7-9 CASSPTGGIGYGYTF TGTGCCAGCAGCCCGACAGGGGGGATCGGCTATGGCTACACCTTC
. TRBJ2-2 TRBD2 TRBV7-8 CASSSRGVAGELFF TGTGCCAGCAGCTCGCGGGGGGTCGCCGGGGAGCTGTTTTTT
. TRBJ2-7 TRBD1 TRBV7-9 CASSPEGGDEQYF TGTGCCAGCAGCCCAGAAGGGGGCGACGAGCAGTACTTC
. TRBJ2-6 . TRBV29-1 CSVEPTGSGANVLTF TGCAGCGTTGAACCTACGGGCTCTGGGGCCAACGTCCTGACTTTC
. TRBJ2-7 TRBD1 TRBV29-1 CSVEGGTGYEQYF TGCAGCGTTGAAGGGGGGACAGGGTACGAGCAGTACTTC
. TRBJ1-6 . TRBV11-2 CASSYEGTYNSPLHF TGTGCCAGCAGCTACGAGGGAACCTATAATTCACCCCTCCACTTT
. TRBJ2-2 . TRBV2 CASSLEDGTGELFF TGTGCCAGCAGTTTAGAGGATGGCACCGGGGAGCTGTTTTTT
few TRBJ2-7 . TRBV12-3/TRBV12-4 CASSPKYEQYF TGTGCCAGCAGTCCAAAATACGAGCAGTACTTC
. TRBJ1-5 . TRBV6-1 CASSEWPPRGQPQHF TGTGCCAGCAGTGAATGGCCGCCCCGGGGTCAGCCCCAGCATTTT
. TRBJ2-7 . TRBV5-5 CASRPRWAGRYEQYF TGTGCCAGCAGACCCCGATGGGCGGGGAGATACGAGCAGTACTTC
. TRBJ2-7 TRBD1 TRBV7-9 CASSLQDRSYEQYF TGTGCCAGCAGCTTACAGGACAGGTCCTACGAGCAGTACTTC
. TRBJ2-1 . TRBV7-7 CASSRGRDNEQFF TGTGCCAGCAGCCGAGGCAGGGACAATGAGCAGTTCTTC
. TRBJ2-7 . TRBV9 CASSVNWGDSYEQYF TGTGCCAGCAGTGTCAATTGGGGGGACTCCTACGAGCAGTACTTC
few TRBJ1-1 TRBD1 TRBV30 CAWSLGQVNTEAFF TGTGCCTGGAGTCTCGGACAGGTGAACACTGAAGCTTTCTTT
. TRBJ1-5 . TRBV11-3 CASSPYRYSNQPQHF TGTGCCAGCAGCCCCTACCGGTATAGCAATCAGCCCCAGCATTTT
. TRBJ1-2 . TRBV27 CASSLRWGQGGNYGYTF TGTGCCAGCAGTTTAAGGTGGGGTCAGGGTGGGAACTATGGCTACACCTTC
few TRBJ1-1 . TRBV7-9 CASSLARSADTEAFF TGTGCCAGCAGCTTAGCCCGGAGCGCCGACACTGAAGCTTTCTTT
. TRBJ1-2 . TRBV28 CASLHRPANYGYTF TGTGCCAGCCTGCACAGGCCAGCTAACTATGGCTACACCTTC
. TRBJ2-5 TRBD1 TRBV11-1 CASSLGQGFRETQYF TGTGCCAGCAGCTTGGGACAGGGGTTTCGAGAGACCCAGTACTTC